These 32 T cell receptor beta chains share one sample of origin, sequenced in a study of blood T cell repertoires in COVID-19. Generated by immunoSEQ multiplex PCR, the TCRdb table keeps only in-frame clones and is missing some. This repertoire shows some 500,000 clones, roughly 90% found once; its top ten account for approximately 1.8%. Sequencing was done on a sample of PBMCs or T cells enriched from blood (not recorded which). Receptors originate from a woman in her 40s who had recovered from COVID-19.

V and J are TRBV10-2 and TRBJ1-1; a weak D match, TRBD1 (5 bases). CDR1 and CDR2 from the germline V gene are WSHSY and SAAADI. The CDR3 length is 14 residues. Between the trimmed V and J ends, which lost 5 bases and 1 base, there was a span of 11 bases. Here the CDR3 DNA reads TGCGCCAGCAGTTGGGGGACTACGAACACTGAAGCTTTCTTT. Translating it yields CASSWGTTNTEAFF.

The chain has TRBV18 and TRBJ2-7; D remains unclear. The CDR3 is made up of 15 amino acids. Germline assignment: CDR1 KGHSH and CDR2 LQKENI. Trimming pared 1 base from V and 3 bases from J, leaving 13 bases between. The CDR3 DNA reads TGTGCCAGCTCACCACAAGTGGGCAGGTACTACGAGCAGTACTTC. As protein: CASSPQVGRYYEQYF.

V usage is TRBV27 and J usage is TRBJ2-3, with TRBD2 matching 12 bases. The CDR3 totals 17 residues. V shed 5 bases and J 6 bases; nucleotides not matched to a gene: 12. CDR1 is MNHEY, CDR2 SMNVEV, per germline (reference sequence). The CDR3 coding sequence is TGTGCCAGCAGTCTATTCCCTAGCGGGAGGGGTTTCGATACGCAGTATTTT. This encodes CASSLFPSGRGFDTQYF.

J is TRBJ2-7 and V is TRBV28; 10 bases align to TRBD2. The germline CDR1 and CDR2 sequences are MDHEN and SYDVKM. J was trimmed by 11 bases and V by 6 bases; bases with no gene match: 10. The CDR3 sequence is 13 residues long. The CDR3 nucleotides read TGTGCCAGCAGGCAGGGACTAGCGAAAGAGGAGTACTTC. This codes for CASRQGLAKEEYF.

V is TRBV5-5 and J is TRBJ2-1; the match to TRBD2 covers 13 bases. V was pared by 2 bases and J by 0 bases, with 5 bases of the junction left unmatched. Looked up from germline, CDR1 is SGHKS and CDR2 is YYEKEE (reference sequence). The CDR3 is made up of 18 amino acids. CDR3 region: CASSFGLAGAFSYNEQFF. The CDR3 region has the DNA TGTGCCAGCAGCTTCGGACTAGCGGGAGCCTTCTCCTACAATGAGCAGTTCTTC.

This clone was seen repeatedly, ten times or more. The chain employs TRBV4-3 and TRBJ2-1; 8 nucleotides line up with TRBD2. CDR1 and CDR2 from the germline V gene are LGHNA and YSLEER. The CDR3 length is 17 residues. Trimming took 0 bases from V and 1 from J; bases not matched to a gene: 5. CDR3: CASSQDDGGRSYNEQFF. Here the CDR3 DNA reads TGCGCCAGCAGCCAAGATGATGGCGGGAGGTCCTACAATGAGCAGTTCTTC.

The chain recombines TRBV27 with TRBJ1-6; 10 bases map to TRBD1. Germline V gene sequence: CDR1 MNHEY, CDR2 SMNVEV (reference sequence). This CDR3 spans 13 amino acids. The V and J ends lost 6 bases and 9 bases, in that order; junction bases with no gene match: 2. CDR3 nucleotides: TGTGCCAGCAGAGGACAGGGGGGTTCACCCCTCCACTTT. This codes for CASRGQGGSPLHF.

The chain couples TRBV11-3 to TRBJ2-7, with D perhaps TRBD1 (5 bases). Germline V gives CDR1 SGHNT, CDR2 YENEEA. CDR3 size: 17 residues. Trimming removed 5 bases from V and 3 bases from J, with 23 bases in between. The CDR3 region is CASSTTRGLGVDYEQYF. DNA of the CDR3: TGTGCCAGCAGCACTACAAGGGGCCTAGGGGTGGACTACGAGCAGTACTTC.

As DNA, the CDR3 is TGTGCCAGCAGTTTCGGGGGAATATACGAGCAGTACTTC. Amino acid sequence: CASSFGGIYEQYF. The chain recombines TRBV12-3 or TRBV12-4 with TRBJ2-7, with D possibly matching TRBD2 (6 bases). V dropped 3 bases and J dropped 4 bases, with 10 bases sitting between them. The CDR3 loop spans 13 amino acids.

This clone has just one count. The CDR3 loop reads CASSPLPGGTEAFF. The CDR3 DNA is TGTGCCAGCTCACCACTACCCGGGGGCACTGAAGCTTTCTTT. The chain links TRBV18 to TRBJ1-1; tentatively, D is TRBD1 (5 bases). Germline V lookup: CDR1 KGHSH, CDR2 LQKENI. The CDR3 length is 14 residues. Trimming left V 1 base short and J 4 bases short, with 10 bases between.

The chain joins TRBV7-6 to TRBJ2-2; 8 bases line up with TRBD2. The germline gives CDR1 SGHVS, CDR2 FNYEAQ. The CDR3 is made up of 15 amino acids. The V segment lost 4 bases and the J segment 6 bases; nucleotides outside the gene matches: 7. This chain's CDR3 is CASSSRTSSAGELFF. Here the CDR3 DNA reads TGTGCCAGCAGCTCTAGGACTAGCAGTGCCGGGGAGCTGTTTTTT.

This clone was observed once. The V gene is TRBV29-1, the J gene TRBJ1-1; a weak D match, TRBD1 (6 bases). The CDR3 extends over 13 amino acids. CDR1 is SQVTM, CDR2 ANQGSEA, per germline. In nucleotides, the CDR3 is TGCAGGACGGGACAACCCGAGGGGGGGGAAGCTTTCTTT. It codes for CRTGQPEGGEAFF.

V and J are TRBV3-1 (or the pseudogene TRBV3-2) and TRBJ2-6; D possibly corresponds to TRBD2 (7 bases). Deletions cut 4 bases from V and 3 bases from J, with 10 bases between. In germline, CDR1 is LGHDT, CDR2 YNNKEL (reference sequence). This CDR3 contains 15 residues. The CDR3 region has the DNA TGTGCCAGCAGCCCGGGGGGCGGTGGGGCCAACGTCCTGACTTTC. This sequence encodes CASSPGGGGANVLTF.

The rearrangement links TRBV11-3 to TRBJ2-1, with 7 bases identical to TRBD2. Germline V gene lookup returns CDR1 SGHNT and CDR2 YENEEA. J gave up 9 bases and V 1 base, and 9 bases lay outside the gene matches. The CDR3 spans 15 residues. CDR3 DNA sequence: TGTGCCAGCAGCTTAGGCGGGAGCGTATTAGTTGAGCAGTTCTTC. Its translation is CASSLGGSVLVEQFF.

J is TRBJ1-6 and V is TRBV9; possibly TRBD1 for D (6 bases). Per germline, CDR1 SGDLS and CDR2 YYNGEE. V was trimmed by 0 bases and J by 12 bases, leaving 10 bases between them. The CDR3 loop spans 13 amino acids. The CDR3 here is CASSVVGRGPLHF. In nucleotides, the CDR3 is TGTGCCAGCAGCGTAGTGGGCAGGGGACCCCTCCACTTT.

This clone has only one observation. CDR3 loop: CASSHSLNTEAFF. In DNA form, the CDR3 reads TGTGCCAGCAGCCACTCCCTGAACACTGAAGCTTTCTTT. The chain recombines TRBV11-2 with TRBJ1-1, with no clear D. Germline lookup yields CDR1 SGHAT and CDR2 FQNNGV. Trimming cost V 5 bases and J 0 bases, with 7 bases left between them. CDR3 length equals 13 residues.

The chain has TRBV19 and TRBJ1-1; TRBD1 matches 10 bases. V was clipped by 3 bases and J by 1 base; unmatched bases: 2. The CDR3 spans 15 residues. Germline-derived CDR1 and CDR2 are LNHDA and SQIVND (reference sequence). Here the CDR3 reads CASSIGDRGNTEAFF. The DNA for the CDR3 is TGTGCCAGTAGTATTGGGGACAGGGGGAACACTGAAGCTTTCTTT.

The chain employs TRBV18 and TRBJ1-1, with TRBD1 matching over 7 bases. The junction had 9 bases not matched to a gene; V was cut back by 8 bases and J by 3 bases. Germline loops: CDR1 KGHSH, CDR2 LQKENI. The CDR3 has 14 residues. CDR3 DNA sequence: TGTGCCAGCGCGAGGGACAGCCTATACACTGAAGCTTTCTTT. It is translated as CASARDSLYTEAFF. Full variable domain (remainder filled in from reference TRBV18 and TRBJ1-1): NAGVMQNPRHLVRRRGQEARLRCSPMKGHSHVYWYRQLPEEGLKFMVYLQKENIIDESGMPKERFSAEFPKEGPSILRIQQVVRGDSAAYFCASARDSLYTEAFFGQGTRLTVV.

This chain connects TRBV18 to TRBJ2-3; D is perhaps TRBD1 (5 bases). Germline V gene lookup returns CDR1 KGHSH and CDR2 LQKENI. The CDR3 runs 17 residues. Trimming took 3 bases from V and 0 from J, leaving 16 bases between them. CDR3 protein: CASSPLPDSPSTDTQYF. CDR3 coding DNA: TGTGCCAGCTCACCCCTTCCCGACAGCCCTAGCACAGATACGCAGTATTTT.

The chain couples TRBV3-1 (or the pseudogene TRBV3-2) to TRBJ2-7; maybe TRBD1 (5 bases). The CDR3 contains 14 residues. V was pared by 4 bases and J by 5 bases, with 15 bases between. In germline, CDR1 is LGHDT, CDR2 YNNKEL (reference sequence). The CDR3 DNA is TGTGCCAGCAGCCGCCAGGGTTTCGATAACGAGCAGTACTTC. Amino acid sequence: CASSRQGFDNEQYF.

The CDR3 sequence is CASSPLGLAGFSTDTQYF. CDR3 in DNA: TGTGCCAGCTCACCCCTCGGACTAGCGGGATTTAGCACAGATACGCAGTATTTT. This sequence joins TRBV18 and TRBJ2-3; TRBD2 matches 12 bases. The CDR3 totals 18 residues. Germline CDR1 is KGHSH and CDR2 is LQKENI. The J segment lost 0 bases and the V segment lost 3 bases, leaving 7 bases of the junction unmatched.

J is TRBJ1-6 and V is TRBV15, with TRBD1 matching 7 bases. Germline lookup yields CDR1 LNHNV and CDR2 YYDKDF (reference sequence). With 0 bases clipped from V and 15 bases from J, the junction kept 8 bases outside the gene matches. The CDR3 length is 14 residues. The CDR3: CATSRDPGQAVLHF. The CDR3 DNA is TGTGCCACCAGCAGAGACCCCGGACAGGCTGTCCTCCACTTT. Complete variable domain (other parts from reference TRBV15 and TRBJ1-6): DAMVIQNPRYQVTQFGKPVTLSCSQTLNHNVMYWYQQKSSQAPKLLFHYYDKDFNNEADTPDNFQSRRPNTSFCFLDIRSPGLGDTAMYLCATSRDPGQAVLHFGNGTRLTVT.

The chain joins TRBV6-5 to TRBJ1-1; the match to TRBD1 covers 9 bases. The CDR3 runs to 15 residues. Trimming removed 6 bases from V and 7 bases from J; junction bases left unmatched: 12. Germline-derived CDR1 and CDR2 are MNHEY and SVGAGI. CDR3 DNA: TGTGCCAGCAGAACCACCGGGACAGGGAAGGGTGAAGCTTTCTTT. Translation: CASRTTGTGKGEAFF.

The chain recombines TRBV14 with TRBJ1-3; D is unresolved. The CDR3 is made up of 15 amino acids. Germline CDR1 reads SGHDN; CDR2 reads FVKESK. With 0 bases removed from V and 0 bases from J, the gap between germline ends came to 6 bases. The CDR3 DNA is TGTGCCAGCAGCCAAGATCACAGCTCTGGAAACACCATATATTTT. Protein sequence: CASSQDHSSGNTIYF.

The chain combines TRBV4-2 with TRBJ1-4, with D perhaps TRBD1 (5 bases). The CDR3 spans 15 residues. Germline V gives CDR1 LGHNA, CDR2 YNFKEQ. V was trimmed by 0 bases and J by 6 bases, leaving 11 bases between them. The chain's CDR3 is CASSQEQGVDEKLFF. The CDR3 DNA follows: TGTGCCAGCAGCCAAGAGCAGGGCGTTGATGAAAAACTGTTTTTT.

V and J are TRBV5-1 and TRBJ1-2; unclear D gene. CDR3 length equals 13 residues. With 0 bases removed from V and 6 bases from J, the gap between germline ends came to 9 bases. Germline V CDR1 and CDR2: SGHRS, YFSETQ. CDR3 sequence reads: CASSLGGEDGYTF. CDR3 coding DNA: TGCGCCAGCAGCTTGGGTGGAGAGGATGGCTACACCTTC.

The CDR3 DNA follows: TGTGCCAGCAGTTACTCCTGGACAGCAAATGAAAAACTGTTTTTT. This encodes CASSYSWTANEKLFF. The V call is TRBV6-5, the J call TRBJ1-4, with a tentative D call TRBD1 (6 bases). The germline V gene has CDR1 MNHEY and CDR2 SVGAGI. This CDR3 is built from 15 residues. V gave up 0 bases and J gave up 5 bases, with 10 bases separating them.

V is TRBV19 and J is TRBJ2-3; 8 nucleotides line up with TRBD2. The CDR3 consists of 15 residues. Germline V gene data show CDR1 as LNHDA and CDR2 as SQIVND (reference sequence). V trimming: 4 bases; J trimming: 1 base; junction bases outside the gene matches: 4. The CDR3 loop reads CASSSRGGGTDTQYF. CDR3 sequence (DNA): TGTGCCAGTAGTAGTCGGGGGGGAGGCACAGATACGCAGTATTTT. The entire variable domain, with the rest obtained from reference TRBV19 and TRBJ2-3, is as follows: DGGITQSPKYLFRKEGQNVTLSCEQNLNHDAMYWYRQDPGQGLRLIYYSQIVNDFQKGDIAEGYSVSREKKESFPLTVTSAQKNPTAFYLCASSSRGGGTDTQYFGPGTRLTVL.

To note about this clone: The same CDR3 is also encoded by other DNA sequences in this sample. The V call is TRBV11-2, the J call TRBJ2-5; TRBD1 aligns across 7 bases. Losses at the gene ends were 5 bases for V and 1 base for J; bases not matched to a gene: 4. The germline V gene has CDR1 SGHAT and CDR2 FQNNGV. CDR3 length: 14 amino acids. The CDR3: CASSPGQSQETQYF. CDR3 nucleotide sequence: TGTGCCAGCAGCCCGGGACAGAGCCAAGAGACCCAGTACTTC. The variable domain in full, with the rest retrieved from reference TRBV11-2 and TRBJ2-5, is EAGVAQSPRYKIIEKRQSVAFWCNPISGHATLYWYQQILGQGPKLLIQFQNNGVVDDSQLPKDRFSAERLKGVDSTLKIQPAKLEDSAVYLCASSPGQSQETQYFGPGTRLLVL.

This clone was detected once. V is TRBV4-3 and J is TRBJ1-6; TRBD1 aligns across 10 bases. Trimming at V came to 1 base and at J to 7 bases, leaving 7 bases not matched to a gene. The germline CDR1 and CDR2 sequences are LGHNA and YSLEER. CDR3 size: 17 residues. In nucleotides, the CDR3 is TGCGCCAGCAGCCAAGCAGACAGGGGGCAAAGGAATTCACCCCTCCACTTT. It codes for CASSQADRGQRNSPLHF.

This clone was seen only once. The genes are TRBV3-1 (or the pseudogene TRBV3-2) and TRBJ2-7; no clear D gene. V was trimmed by 0 bases and J by 7 bases, leaving 13 bases between them. CDR3 size: 14 residues. The germline gives CDR1 LGHDT, CDR2 YNNKEL (reference sequence). CDR3 sequence: CASSQDIYPFEQYF. CDR3 DNA: TGTGCCAGCAGCCAAGATATCTACCCCTTTGAGCAGTACTTC.

This chain joins TRBV18 and TRBJ2-3; 14 bases line up with TRBD2. Germline loops: CDR1 KGHSH, CDR2 LQKENI. V shed 6 bases, J shed 3 bases, and the junction held 8 bases outside the gene matches. The CDR3 spans 17 residues. CDR3 protein: CASSAGTSGSGTDTQYF. The CDR3 bases are TGTGCCAGCTCGGCCGGGACTAGCGGGAGTGGTACAGATACGCAGTATTTT.